The 24 T cell receptor delta chains reported below all come from one sample, sequenced in a study of Vδ1+ human thymocytes. These receptors' targets are unknown. General study findings and limits: Highly polyclonal TRG and TRD repertoires with Gaussian CDR3 length distributions appeared in thymus.

The template was reverse-transcribed extracted RNA. CDR3 amplicons came from multiplex PCR with pooled V-gene forward and constant-region reverse primers. TCRdb re-processed the multiplex PCR reads via CATT. The sample holds about 53,000 delta-chain clones, about 15% seen once. Sequenced material: Vdelta1+ gamma-delta thymocytes from the thymus. The sample's subset: FACS-sorted CD3+ TCRalphabeta- TCRVdelta1+ TCRVdelta2- thymocytes. The origin of the receptors is a girl in the first two years of life who had congenital heart surgery.

About this clone itself: The same CDR3 also results from other DNA sequences found in this sample. This chain links TRDV1 with TRDJ1, with TRDD3 identical over 12 bases. V was pared by 2 bases and J by 0 bases, with 7 bases of the junction left unmatched. This CDR3 has 18 amino acids. The germline CDR1 and CDR2 sequences are TSWWSYY and QGS. CDR3 in amino acids: CALGELTGGYPYTDKLIF. The CDR3 DNA reads TGTGCTCTTGGGGAATTAACTGGGGGATACCCGTACACCGATAAACTCATCTTT.

This clone was detected a few times. The genes are TRDV1 and TRDJ1, with D possibly being TRDD3 (6 bases). The germline V gene has CDR1 TSWWSYY and CDR2 QGS. Trimming cost V 2 bases and J 0 bases, with 25 bases left between them. CDR3 size: 20 residues. DNA of the CDR3: TGTGCTCTTGGGGAATCCCCCTTTTGGGTGGGGGTGGCGTACACCGATAAACTCATCTTT. Its translation is CALGESPFWVGVAYTDKLIF.

This rearrangement joins TRDV1 to TRDJ1; 9 bases are shared with TRDD3. Germline V lookup: CDR1 TSWWSYY, CDR2 QGS. V was clipped by 2 bases and J by 3 bases; unmatched bases: 19. The CDR3 runs to 20 residues. In DNA, the CDR3 is TGTGCTCTTGGGGAAACCCCCTCCCATATGACCTGGGGGATTCCCGATAAACTCATCTTT. This codes for CALGETPSHMTWGIPDKLIF.

This chain joins TRDV1 and TRDJ1, with TRDD2 identical over 8 bases. Looked up from germline, CDR1 is TSWWSYY and CDR2 is QGS. This CDR3 spans 19 amino acids. With V trimmed by 4 bases and J by 0 bases, 16 bases remained unmatched. CDR3 amino acids: CALGGSSYDQREYTDKLIF. CDR3 nucleotide sequence: TGTGCTCTTGGGGGATCTTCCTACGATCAGCGGGAGTACACCGATAAACTCATCTTT.

The J gene is TRDJ1, the V gene TRDV1; possibly TRDD2 for D (8 bases). Between the trimmed V and J ends, which lost 1 base and 0 bases, there was a span of 30 bases. CDR1 and CDR2 from the germline V gene are TSWWSYY and QGS. The CDR3 is made up of 22 amino acids. The CDR3 DNA sequence: TGTGCTCTTGGGGAACCCAGCTTCCTACGGATGGGGGAGCCTCCCTACACCGATAAACTCATCTTT. Protein sequence: CALGEPSFLRMGEPPYTDKLIF.

The rearrangement uses TRDV1 and TRDJ1; TRDD3 aligns across 8 bases. Germline-derived CDR1 and CDR2 are TSWWSYY and QGS. The CDR3 covers 24 residues. The ends lost 0 bases at V and 8 bases at J; junction bases unmatched: 35. The CDR3 sequence: CALGELQVRSTGGYHPRDRMKLIF. The DNA for the CDR3 is TGTGCTCTTGGGGAACTTCAGGTAAGAAGTACTGGGGGGTACCACCCGAGGGATCGGATGAAACTCATCTTT.

The chain carries TRDV2 and TRDJ1; 11 bases map to TRDD3. This CDR3 spans 19 amino acids. Germline V gene data show CDR1 as GEAIGNYY and CDR2 as EKD. The V gene end was trimmed by 4 bases and the J gene end by 11 bases; junction bases not matched to a gene: 26. In nucleotides, the CDR3 is TGTGCCTGTGATCAGCTTCCGTTTGTAGGGGGACTGGGGGATAAAGATCTCATCTTT. The encoded protein is CACDQLPFVGGLGDKDLIF.

This clone has a handful of counts. The chain uses TRDV2 and TRDJ1; TRDD3 aligns across 9 bases. The CDR3 spans 19 residues. The germline CDR1 and CDR2 sequences are GEAIGNYY and EKD. V lost 5 bases, J lost 2 bases, and 20 bases stayed unmatched. The DNA for the CDR3 is TGTGCCTGTGCCACACAGCGCTTCCCAGGTCTGGGGGATACCGATAAACTCATCTTT. Protein product: CACATQRFPGLGDTDKLIF.

This clone has only a few counts. Other DNA sequences in this sample translate to the same CDR3. The gene calls are TRDV1 and TRDJ1; a weak D match, TRDD3 (5 bases). The CDR3 loop spans 11 amino acids. V was shortened by 8 bases and J by 2 bases, with 6 bases between the two germline ends. CDR1 TSWWSYY and CDR2 QGS come from the germline V gene. CDR3 nucleotides: TGTGCTCTTCGGGGAACCGATAAACTCATCTTT. Its translation is CALRGTDKLIF.

This clone was detected a few times. V and J are TRDV1 and TRDJ1; 7 bases match TRDD2. This CDR3 has 22 residues. Germline V CDR1 and CDR2: TSWWSYY, QGS. V was pared by 3 bases and J by 0 bases, with 25 bases of the junction left unmatched. This CDR3 reads CALGDHIPTGTAGRSYTDKLIF. The CDR3 nucleotides read TGTGCTCTTGGGGACCACATTCCTACGGGTACTGCCGGGCGGTCGTACACCGATAAACTCATCTTT.

V usage is TRDV1 and J usage is TRDJ1; TRDD3 matches 9 bases. Germline-derived CDR1 and CDR2 are TSWWSYY and QGS. V shed 4 bases and J 4 bases; nucleotides not matched to a gene: 22. The CDR3 spans 20 residues. CDR3 sequence (DNA): TGTGCTCTTGGGGCCGATGGGTACTTCCCGTACTGGGGGACGCGCGATAAACTCATCTTT. Amino acid sequence: CALGADGYFPYWGTRDKLIF.

Only a few counts were recorded for this clone. The rearrangement links TRDV1 to TRDJ1; 13 nucleotides match TRDD3. The CDR3 has 21 amino acids. Unmatched junction bases numbered 20, after V lost 4 bases and J lost 3 bases. From germline, CDR1 is TSWWSYY and CDR2 QGS. The CDR3 DNA sequence: TGTGCTCTTGGGGTTCGTCCGTCGGCACATACTGGGGGATACGACCCCGATAAACTCATCTTT. Translation gives CALGVRPSAHTGGYDPDKLIF.

The V call is TRDV1, the J call TRDJ1; D unresolved. Trimming removed 1 base at V and 0 bases at J, with 12 bases between. Germline V gives CDR1 TSWWSYY, CDR2 QGS. There are 16 residues in the CDR3. This CDR3 is CALGERPALHTDKLIF. The DNA of the CDR3 is TGTGCTCTTGGGGAACGACCTGCTCTGCACACCGATAAACTCATCTTT.

This clone was counted only a few times. This chain links TRDV1 with TRDJ1, with TRDD3 identical over 12 bases. The germline V gene encodes CDR1 TSWWSYY and CDR2 QGS. Losses at the gene ends were 0 bases for V and 1 base for J; bases not matched to a gene: 9. The CDR3 covers 19 residues. The CDR3 DNA sequence: TGTGCTCTTGGGGAACTAACCACTACTGGGGGATACTGCACCGATAAACTCATCTTT. It encodes CALGELTTTGGYCTDKLIF.

This clone was detected only a few times. The chain combines TRDV1 with TRDJ1; D call uncertain. CDR3 length: 18 residues. Trimming shortened V by 1 base and J by 7 bases, and 25 bases separated the two germline ends. Germline V gene sequence: CDR1 TSWWSYY, CDR2 QGS. DNA for the CDR3: TGTGCTCTTGGGGAACATACCGACATCCTTGCGGACGGGAGTAAACTCATCTTT. As protein: CALGEHTDILADGSKLIF.

The chain carries TRDV1 and TRDJ1, with a possible D match to TRDD3 (6 bases). Germline V CDR1 and CDR2: TSWWSYY, QGS. The CDR3 runs 16 residues. Trimming took 6 bases from V and 1 from J, leaving 18 bases between them. CDR3 residues: CALGSVGGGGTDKLIF. CDR3 in DNA: TGTGCTCTTGGTAGTGTCGGTGGGGGGGGCACCGATAAACTCATCTTT.

This clone turned up a few times. This chain uses TRDV1 with TRDJ1, with TRDD3 identical over 12 bases. Looked up from germline, CDR1 is TSWWSYY and CDR2 is QGS. After removal of 2 bases from V and 2 bases from J, the junction contained 9 bases not matched to a gene. This CDR3 is built from 18 residues. The CDR3 here is CALGEAHTGGYWTDKLIF. DNA for the CDR3: TGTGCTCTTGGGGAAGCTCACACTGGGGGATACTGGACCGATAAACTCATCTTT.

This chain uses TRDV1 with TRDJ1, with D perhaps TRDD2 (7 bases). The CDR3 covers 20 residues. V was clipped by 6 bases and J by 2 bases, with 31 bases between them. Germline lookup yields CDR1 TSWWSYY and CDR2 QGS. CDR3 protein: CALGFSYASLRGFSTDKLIF. DNA of the CDR3: TGTGCTCTTGGATTTTCCTACGCGTCTTTGAGGGGATTTTCGACCGATAAACTCATCTTT.

This clone came up a few times. The chain employs TRDV1 and TRDJ1; D is unclear. Per the germline V gene, CDR1 is TSWWSYY and CDR2 is QGS. The V end lost 3 bases, the J end lost 5 bases, and 7 bases lay between the germline ends. This CDR3 contains 12 residues. The CDR3 protein is CALGDIKDKLIF. In nucleotides, the CDR3 is TGTGCTCTTGGGGATATTAAGGATAAACTCATCTTT.

The rearrangement joins TRDV1 to TRDJ1; 10 nucleotides align to TRDD3. The length of the CDR3 is 22 residues. Unmatched junction bases numbered 25, after V lost 6 bases and J lost 0 bases. CDR1 is TSWWSYY and CDR2 is QGS in the germline V gene. CDR3 region: CALGTSASLDWGIGGYTDKLIF. The DNA for the CDR3 is TGTGCTCTTGGAACCTCCGCTTCCCTCGACTGGGGGATCGGGGGTTACACCGATAAACTCATCTTT.

J is TRDJ1 and V is TRDV1; 8 bases align to TRDD3. Germline V lookup: CDR1 TSWWSYY, CDR2 QGS. The V gene end was trimmed by 0 bases and the J gene end by 0 bases; junction bases not matched to a gene: 15. The CDR3 consists of 20 residues. The CDR3 loop reads CALGELVTSLGDKYTDKLIF. CDR3 nucleotides: TGTGCTCTTGGGGAACTAGTGACTAGCCTGGGGGACAAGTACACCGATAAACTCATCTTT.

This chain connects TRDV1 to TRDJ1; 8 bases are a match to TRDD3. The length of the CDR3 is 21 residues. Unmatched junction bases numbered 24, after V lost 4 bases and J lost 2 bases. Germline CDR1 TSWWSYY, CDR2 QGS. The CDR3 loop is CALGAGLLKIWGKAGTDKLIF. The DNA of the CDR3 is TGTGCTCTTGGGGCCGGCCTTCTCAAGATCTGGGGGAAAGCTGGGACCGATAAACTCATCTTT.

The chain recombines TRDV1 with TRDJ1; D not resolved. V was shortened by 0 bases and J by 3 bases, with 26 bases between the two germline ends. Germline values: CDR1 TSWWSYY, CDR2 QGS. The CDR3 is 20 residues long. The CDR3 DNA reads TGTGCTCTTGGGGAACTTCCCGAGGGGCCCCCTCCCGGTGGTTCCGATAAACTCATCTTT. Protein product: CALGELPEGPPPGGSDKLIF.

The chain links TRDV2 to TRDJ1; TRDD3 aligns across 9 bases. Trimming at V came to 7 bases and at J to 2 bases, leaving 16 bases not matched to a gene. Germline V lookup: CDR1 GEAIGNYY, CDR2 EKD. CDR3 length: 17 amino acids. Here the CDR3 reads CACLFQGIRQGTDKLIF. CDR3 in DNA: TGTGCCTGCCTGTTTCAGGGGATACGCCAAGGAACCGATAAACTCATCTTT.